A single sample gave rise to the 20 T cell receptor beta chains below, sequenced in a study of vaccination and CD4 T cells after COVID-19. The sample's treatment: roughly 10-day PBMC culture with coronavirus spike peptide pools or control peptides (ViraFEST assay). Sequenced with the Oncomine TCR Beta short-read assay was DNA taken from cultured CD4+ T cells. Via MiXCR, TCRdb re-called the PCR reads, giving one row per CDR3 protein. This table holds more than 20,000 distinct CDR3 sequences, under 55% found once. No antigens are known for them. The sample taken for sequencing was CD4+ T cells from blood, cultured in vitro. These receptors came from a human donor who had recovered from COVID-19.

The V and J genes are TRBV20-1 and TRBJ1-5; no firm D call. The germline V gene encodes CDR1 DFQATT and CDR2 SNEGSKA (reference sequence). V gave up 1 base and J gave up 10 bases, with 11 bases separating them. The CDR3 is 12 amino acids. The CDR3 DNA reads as TGCAGTGCTAGAGGTCGACGGGAACCCCAGCATTTT. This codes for CSARGRREPQHF.

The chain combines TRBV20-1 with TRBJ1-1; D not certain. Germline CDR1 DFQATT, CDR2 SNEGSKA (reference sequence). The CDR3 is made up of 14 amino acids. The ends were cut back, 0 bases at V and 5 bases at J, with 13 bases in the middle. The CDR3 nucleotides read TGCAGTGCTAGAGAAGGCAAAGGTCGGACTGAAGCTTTCTTT. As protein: CSAREGKGRTEAFF.

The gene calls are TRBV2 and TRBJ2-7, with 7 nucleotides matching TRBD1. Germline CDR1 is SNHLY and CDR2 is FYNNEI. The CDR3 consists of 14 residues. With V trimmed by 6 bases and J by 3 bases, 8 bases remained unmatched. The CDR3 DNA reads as TGTGCCAGCAGAAAGGGGGCAGCGAGCTACGAGCAGTACTTC. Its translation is CASRKGAASYEQYF. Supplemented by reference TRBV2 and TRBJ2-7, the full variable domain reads EPEVTQTPSHQVTQMGQEVILRCVPISNHLYFYWYRQILGQKVEFLVSFYNNEISEKSEIFDDQFSVERPDGSNFTLKIRSTKLEDSAMYFCASRKGAASYEQYFGPGTRLTVT.

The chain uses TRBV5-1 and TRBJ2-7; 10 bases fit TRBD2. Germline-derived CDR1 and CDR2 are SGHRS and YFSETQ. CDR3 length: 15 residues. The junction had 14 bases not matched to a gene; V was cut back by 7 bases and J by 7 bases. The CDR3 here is CASGRTSGQGGEQYF. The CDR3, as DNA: TGCGCCAGCGGGAGGACTAGCGGACAAGGGGGGGAGCAGTACTTC.

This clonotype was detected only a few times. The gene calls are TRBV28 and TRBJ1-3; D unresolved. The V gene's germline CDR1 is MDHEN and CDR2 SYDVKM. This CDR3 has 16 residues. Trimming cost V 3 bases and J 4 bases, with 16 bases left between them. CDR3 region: CASSFRVRARGNTIYF. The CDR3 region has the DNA TGTGCCAGCAGTTTCCGGGTCCGGGCTAGGGGAAACACCATATATTTT.

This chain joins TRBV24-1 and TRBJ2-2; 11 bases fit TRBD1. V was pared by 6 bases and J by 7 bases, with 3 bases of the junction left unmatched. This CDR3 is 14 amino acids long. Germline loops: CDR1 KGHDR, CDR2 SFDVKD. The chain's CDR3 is CATSWTGGFGELFF. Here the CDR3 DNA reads TGTGCCACCAGTTGGACAGGGGGCTTCGGGGAGCTGTTTTTT.

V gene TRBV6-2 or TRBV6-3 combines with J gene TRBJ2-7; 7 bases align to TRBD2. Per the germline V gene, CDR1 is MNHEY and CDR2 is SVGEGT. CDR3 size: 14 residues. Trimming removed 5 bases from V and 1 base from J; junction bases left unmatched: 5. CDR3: CASSPDGGSYEQYF. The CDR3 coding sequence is TGTGCCAGCAGTCCGGACGGGGGGTCCTACGAGCAGTACTTC.

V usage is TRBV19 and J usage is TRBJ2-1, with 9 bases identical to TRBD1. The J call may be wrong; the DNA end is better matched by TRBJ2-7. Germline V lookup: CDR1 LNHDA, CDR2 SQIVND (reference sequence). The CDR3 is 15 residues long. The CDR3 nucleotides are TGTGCCAGTAGAGGGGCTGGGACAGGGAATCGCGAGCAGTACTTC. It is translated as CASRGAGTGNREQYF.

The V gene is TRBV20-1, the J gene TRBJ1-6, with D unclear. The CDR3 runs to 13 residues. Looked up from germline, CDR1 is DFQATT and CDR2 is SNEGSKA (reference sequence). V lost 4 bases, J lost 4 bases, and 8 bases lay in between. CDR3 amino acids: CSANGGYNSPLHF. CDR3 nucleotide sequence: TGCAGTGCTAATGGAGGGTATAATTCACCCCTCCACTTT.

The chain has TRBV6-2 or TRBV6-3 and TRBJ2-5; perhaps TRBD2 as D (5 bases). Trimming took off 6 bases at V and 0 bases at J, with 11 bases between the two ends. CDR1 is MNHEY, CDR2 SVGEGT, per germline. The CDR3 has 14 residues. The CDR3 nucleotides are TGTGCCAGCAGGACCACCGGGAACCAAGAGACCCAGTACTTC. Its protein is CASRTTGNQETQYF.

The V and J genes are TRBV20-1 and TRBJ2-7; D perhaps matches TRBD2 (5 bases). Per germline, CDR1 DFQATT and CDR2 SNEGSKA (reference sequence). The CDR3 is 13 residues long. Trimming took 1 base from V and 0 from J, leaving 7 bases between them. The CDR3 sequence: CSARGGFSYEQYF. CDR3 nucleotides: TGCAGTGCTAGAGGCGGGTTCTCCTACGAGCAGTACTTC.

CDR3 sequence reads: CASSQGQGMKRNTEAFF. The CDR3 DNA follows: TGTGCCAGCAGTCAGGGGCAGGGGATGAAGCGGAACACTGAAGCTTTCTTT. V is TRBV6-1 and J is TRBJ1-1; TRBD1 might be the D (6 bases). Trimming left V 5 bases short and J 1 base short, with 20 bases between. CDR1 MNHNS and CDR2 SASEGT come from the germline V gene. The length of the CDR3 is 17 residues.

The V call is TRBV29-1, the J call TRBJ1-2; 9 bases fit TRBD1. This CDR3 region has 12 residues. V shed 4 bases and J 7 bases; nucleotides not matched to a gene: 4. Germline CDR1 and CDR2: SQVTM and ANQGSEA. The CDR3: CSVAGQGAGYTF. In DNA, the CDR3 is TGCAGCGTTGCGGGACAGGGTGCTGGCTACACCTTC.

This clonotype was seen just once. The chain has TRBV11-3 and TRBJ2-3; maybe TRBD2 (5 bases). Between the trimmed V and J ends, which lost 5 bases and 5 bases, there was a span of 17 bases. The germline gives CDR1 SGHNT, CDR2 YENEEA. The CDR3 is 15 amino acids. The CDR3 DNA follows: TGTGCCAGCAGCCCGGCCGGGGTTGGAAGAGATACGCAGTATTTT. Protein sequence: CASSPAGVGRDTQYF. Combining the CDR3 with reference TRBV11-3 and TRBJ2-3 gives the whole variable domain EAGVVQSPRYKIIEKKQPVAFWCNPISGHNTLYWYLQNLGQGPELLIRYENEEAVDDSQLPKDRFSAERLKGVDSTLKIQPAELGDSAVYLCASSPAGVGRDTQYFGPGTRLTVL.

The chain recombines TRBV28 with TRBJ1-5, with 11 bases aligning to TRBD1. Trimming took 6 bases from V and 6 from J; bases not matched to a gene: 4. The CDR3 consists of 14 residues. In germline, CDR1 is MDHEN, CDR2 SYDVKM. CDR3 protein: CASSLGQGGQPQHF. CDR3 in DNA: TGTGCCAGCAGCTTGGGACAGGGGGGTCAGCCCCAGCATTTT. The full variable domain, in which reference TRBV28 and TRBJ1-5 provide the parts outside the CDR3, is DVKVTQSSRYLVKRTGEKVFLECVQDMDHENMFWYRQDPGLGLRLIYFSYDVKMKEKGDIPEGYSVSREKKERFSLILESASTNQTSMYLCASSLGQGGQPQHFGDGTRLSIL.

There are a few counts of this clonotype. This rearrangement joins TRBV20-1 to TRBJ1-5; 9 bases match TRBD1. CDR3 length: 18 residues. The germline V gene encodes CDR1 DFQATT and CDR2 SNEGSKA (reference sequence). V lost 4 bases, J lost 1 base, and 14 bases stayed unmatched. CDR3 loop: CSATRETGGIASNQPQHF. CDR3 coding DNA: TGCAGTGCTACGAGGGAGACAGGGGGAATTGCGAGCAATCAGCCCCAGCATTTT.

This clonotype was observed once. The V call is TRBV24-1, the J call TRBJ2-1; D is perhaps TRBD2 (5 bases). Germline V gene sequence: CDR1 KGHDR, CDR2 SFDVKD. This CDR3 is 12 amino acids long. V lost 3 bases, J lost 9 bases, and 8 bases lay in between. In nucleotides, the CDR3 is TGTGCCACCAGTGATCCGGGATCTGAGCAGTTCTTC. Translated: CATSDPGSEQFF.

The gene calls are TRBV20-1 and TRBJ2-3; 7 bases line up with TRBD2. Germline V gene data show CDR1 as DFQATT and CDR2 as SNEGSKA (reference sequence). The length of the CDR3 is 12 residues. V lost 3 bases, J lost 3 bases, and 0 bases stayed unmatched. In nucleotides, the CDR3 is TGCAGTGCTAGCGGGGGGACAGATACGCAGTATTTT. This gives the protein CSASGGTDTQYF.

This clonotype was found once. The DNA of the CDR3 is TGTGCCTGGAGTCTGGGGCCGCATAATTCACCCCTCCACTTT. This translates into CAWSLGPHNSPLHF. V and J are TRBV30 and TRBJ1-6, with TRBD1 as a possible D gene (5 bases). The CDR3 length is 14 residues. Germline loops: CDR1 GTSNPN, CDR2 SVGIG (reference sequence). Trimming took off 2 bases at V and 5 bases at J, with 10 bases between the two ends.

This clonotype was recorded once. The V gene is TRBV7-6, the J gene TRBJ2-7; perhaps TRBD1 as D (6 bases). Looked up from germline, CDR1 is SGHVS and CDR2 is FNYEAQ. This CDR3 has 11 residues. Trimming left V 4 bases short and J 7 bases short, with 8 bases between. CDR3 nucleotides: TGTGCCAGCAGCTCTCAGGGGGAGCAGTACTTC. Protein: CASSSQGEQYF.